This TCR beta chain was captured by sequencing in a study of cytomegalovirus exposure and HLA in healthy donors. General study findings and limits: Relative to equally common others, HLA-associated TCR beta chains showed greater clonal expansion in a later analysis. Reportedly, diagnosis of cytomegalovirus status by the classifier showed high specificity and sensitivity. Later analysis demonstrated an association between a missense DCLRE1C variant and TCR beta V- and J-gene trimming.

Germline CDR1 reads SGDLS; CDR2 reads YYNGEE. With 0 bases removed from V and 6 bases from J, the gap between germline ends came to 14 bases. This CDR3 has 15 amino acids. The study ran its PCR with 60 Vbeta and 13 Jbeta primers. The repertoire was sequenced with immunoSEQ multiplex PCR; TCRdb's copy has only in-frame clones and lacks some. Found here are around 140,000 clones, approximately 82% of them singletons; the top ten hold 1.5% to 2%. Of note for this clone: The antigen remains unidentified.

This sequence originates from a woman in her thirties or forties in good health and CMV-seronegative. Sequenced: PBMCs. The chain recombines TRBV9 with TRBJ2-3, with a tentative D call TRBD2 (6 bases). Here the CDR3 reads CASSVGLVRADTQYF. The CDR3 nucleotides read TGTGCCAGCAGCGTAGGACTAGTTCGGGCCGATACGCAGTATTTT.